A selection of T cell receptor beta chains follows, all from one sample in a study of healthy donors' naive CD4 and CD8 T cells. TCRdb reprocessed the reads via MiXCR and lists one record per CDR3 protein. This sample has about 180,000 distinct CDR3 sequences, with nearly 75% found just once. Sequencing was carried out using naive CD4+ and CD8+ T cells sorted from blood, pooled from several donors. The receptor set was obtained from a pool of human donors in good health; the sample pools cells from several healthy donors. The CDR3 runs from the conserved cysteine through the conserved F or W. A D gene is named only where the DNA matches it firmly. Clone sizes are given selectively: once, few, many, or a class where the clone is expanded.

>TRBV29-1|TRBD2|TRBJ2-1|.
CSVDSGSTYNEQFF
TGCAGCGTTGACAGCGGGAGCACCTACAATGAGCAGTTCTTC
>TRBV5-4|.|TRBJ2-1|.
CASSWSGNEQFF
TGTGCCAGCAGCTGGAGCGGGAATGAGCAGTTCTTC
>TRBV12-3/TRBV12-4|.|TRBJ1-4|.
CASSLSQGEKLFF
TGTGCCAGCAGTTTAAGTCAGGGAGAGAAACTGTTTTTT
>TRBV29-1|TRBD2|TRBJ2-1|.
CSVVGLAGEGFYNEQFF
TGCAGCGTTGTCGGGCTAGCGGGAGAAGGATTCTACAATGAGCAGTTCTTC
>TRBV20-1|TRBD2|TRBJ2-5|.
CSATGTSGNQETQYF
TGCAGTGCTACCGGGACTAGCGGGAACCAAGAGACCCAGTACTTC
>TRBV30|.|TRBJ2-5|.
CAWSVVFQETQYF
TGTGCCTGGAGTGTAGTGTTCCAAGAGACCCAGTACTTC
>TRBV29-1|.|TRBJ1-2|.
CSVESRAGTNYGYTF
TGCAGCGTTGAAAGCCGCGCGGGGACGAACTATGGCTACACCTTC
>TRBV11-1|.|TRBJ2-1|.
CASTGQDNEQFF
TGTGCCAGCACGGGGCAGGACAATGAGCAGTTCTTC
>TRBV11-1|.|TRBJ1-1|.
CASSLATGQSGTEAFF
TGTGCCAGCAGCTTAGCCACCGGACAGTCGGGCACTGAAGCTTTCTTT
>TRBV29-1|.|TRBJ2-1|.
CSVGYNEQFF
TGCAGCGTTGGTTACAATGAGCAGTTCTTC
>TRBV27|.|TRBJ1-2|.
CASSLRKASGAHRNYGYTF
TGTGCCAGCAGTTTAAGGAAGGCGTCAGGGGCACACAGAAACTATGGCTACACCTTC
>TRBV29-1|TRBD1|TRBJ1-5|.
CSVADRVNQPQHF
TGCAGCGTGGCCGACAGGGTAAATCAGCCCCAGCATTTT
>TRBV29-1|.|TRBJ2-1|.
CSVVVLTPYNEQFF
TGCAGCGTTGTGGTGCTAACACCATACAATGAGCAGTTCTTC
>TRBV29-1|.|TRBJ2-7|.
CSVDIGHTYEQYF
TGCAGCGTTGACATTGGACACACCTACGAGCAGTACTTC
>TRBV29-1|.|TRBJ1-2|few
CSVVEQAANYGYTF
TGCAGCGTTGTGGAACAGGCCGCTAACTATGGCTACACCTTC
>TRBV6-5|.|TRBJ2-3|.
CASSYGPTDTQYF
TGTGCCAGCAGTTACGGTCCCACAGATACGCAGTATTTT
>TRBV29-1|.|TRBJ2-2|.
CSGSGATGELFF
TGCAGCGGATCAGGGGCCACCGGGGAGCTGTTTTTT
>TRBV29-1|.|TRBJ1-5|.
CSVALGGRGYQPQHF
TGCAGCGTTGCCCTTGGGGGAAGAGGGTATCAGCCCCAGCATTTT
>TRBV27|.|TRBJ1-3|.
CASSVDGTTSGNTIYF
TGTGCCAGCAGTGTAGACGGGACAACCTCTGGAAACACCATATATTTT
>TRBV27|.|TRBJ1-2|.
CASRMSGYYGYTF
TGTGCCAGCAGGATGTCAGGGTACTATGGCTACACCTTC
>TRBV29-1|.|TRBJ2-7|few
CSVGGLTYEQYF
TGCAGCGTTGGAGGACTTACCTACGAGCAGTACTTC
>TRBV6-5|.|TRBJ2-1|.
CASSYGGEQFF
TGTGCCAGCAGTTACGGGGGTGAGCAGTTCTTC
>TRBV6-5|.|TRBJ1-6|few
CASSYLKVMESPLHF
TGTGCCAGCAGTTACCTGAAAGTGATGGAGTCACCCCTCCACTTT
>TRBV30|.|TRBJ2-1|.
CAWSEQMGDEQFF
TGTGCCTGGAGTGAGCAAATGGGCGATGAGCAGTTCTTC
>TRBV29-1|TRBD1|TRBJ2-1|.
CSVEGTGLNEQFF
TGCAGCGTTGAAGGGACAGGCCTCAATGAGCAGTTCTTC
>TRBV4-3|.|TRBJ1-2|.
CASSRTPTLKGTGYTF
TGCGCCAGCAGCCGTACCCCGACACTGAAAGGAACGGGCTACACCTTC
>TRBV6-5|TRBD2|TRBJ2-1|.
CASSTREGYNEQFF
TGTGCCAGCAGCACGCGGGAGGGGTACAATGAGCAGTTCTTC
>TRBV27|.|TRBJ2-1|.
CASSLSTLNGQFF
TGTGCCAGCAGTTTATCTACCCTCAACGGGCAGTTCTTC
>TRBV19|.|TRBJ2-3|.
CASSRMGGVDTQYF
TGTGCCAGTAGTCGGATGGGGGGCGTGGATACGCAGTATTTT